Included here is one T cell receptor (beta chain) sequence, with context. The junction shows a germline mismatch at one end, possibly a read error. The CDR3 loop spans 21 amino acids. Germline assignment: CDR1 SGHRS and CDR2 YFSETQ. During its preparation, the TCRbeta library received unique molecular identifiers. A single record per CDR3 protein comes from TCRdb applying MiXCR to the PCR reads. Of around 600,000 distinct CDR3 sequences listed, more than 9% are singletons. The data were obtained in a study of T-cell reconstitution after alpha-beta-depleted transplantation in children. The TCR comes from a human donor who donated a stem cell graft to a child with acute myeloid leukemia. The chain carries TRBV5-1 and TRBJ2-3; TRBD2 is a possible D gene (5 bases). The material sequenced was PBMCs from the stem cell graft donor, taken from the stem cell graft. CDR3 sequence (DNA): TGCGCCATCAGCCGCTCGCGGTGGTTCAGTCGGGAAGCGGAGAGCGCAGATACGCAGTATTTT. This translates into CAISRSRWFSREAESADTQYF.